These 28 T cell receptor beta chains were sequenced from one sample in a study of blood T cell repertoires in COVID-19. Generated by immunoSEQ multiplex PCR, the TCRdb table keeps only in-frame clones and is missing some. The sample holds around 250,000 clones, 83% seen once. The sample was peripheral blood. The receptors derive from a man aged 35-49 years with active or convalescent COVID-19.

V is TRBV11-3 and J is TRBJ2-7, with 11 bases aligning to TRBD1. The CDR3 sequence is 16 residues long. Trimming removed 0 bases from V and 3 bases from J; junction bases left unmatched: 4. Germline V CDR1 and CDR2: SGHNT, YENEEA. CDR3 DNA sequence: TGTGCCAGCAGCTTAGATCTTGGGACAGGGGGCTACGAGCAGTACTTC. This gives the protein CASSLDLGTGGYEQYF. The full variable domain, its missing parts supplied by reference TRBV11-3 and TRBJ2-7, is EAGVVQSPRYKIIEKKQPVAFWCNPISGHNTLYWYLQNLGQGPELLIRYENEEAVDDSQLPKDRFSAERLKGVDSTLKIQPAELGDSAVYLCASSLDLGTGGYEQYFGPGTRLTVT.

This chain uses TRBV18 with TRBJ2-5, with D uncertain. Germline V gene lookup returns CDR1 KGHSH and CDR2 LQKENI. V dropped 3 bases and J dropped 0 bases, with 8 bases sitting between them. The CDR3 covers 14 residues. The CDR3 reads CASSPKTNQETQYF. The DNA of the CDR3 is TGTGCCAGCTCACCCAAAACTAACCAAGAGACCCAGTACTTC.

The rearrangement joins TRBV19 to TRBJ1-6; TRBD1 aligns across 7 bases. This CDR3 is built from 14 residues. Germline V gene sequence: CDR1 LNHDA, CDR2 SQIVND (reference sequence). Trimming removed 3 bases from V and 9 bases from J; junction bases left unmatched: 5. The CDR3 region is CASSMTQGGSPLHF. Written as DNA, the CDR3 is TGTGCCAGTAGTATGACGCAGGGGGGTTCACCCCTCCACTTT. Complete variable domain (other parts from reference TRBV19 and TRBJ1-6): DGGITQSPKYLFRKEGQNVTLSCEQNLNHDAMYWYRQDPGQGLRLIYYSQIVNDFQKGDIAEGYSVSREKKESFPLTVTSAQKNPTAFYLCASSMTQGGSPLHFGNGTRLTVT.

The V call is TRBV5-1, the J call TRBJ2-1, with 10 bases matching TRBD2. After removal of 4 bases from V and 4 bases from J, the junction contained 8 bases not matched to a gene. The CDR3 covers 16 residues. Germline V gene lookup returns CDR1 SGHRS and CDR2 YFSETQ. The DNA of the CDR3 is TGCGCCAGCAGCCCGAGCGGGAGGGCCGGGTACAATGAGCAGTTCTTC. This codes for CASSPSGRAGYNEQFF.

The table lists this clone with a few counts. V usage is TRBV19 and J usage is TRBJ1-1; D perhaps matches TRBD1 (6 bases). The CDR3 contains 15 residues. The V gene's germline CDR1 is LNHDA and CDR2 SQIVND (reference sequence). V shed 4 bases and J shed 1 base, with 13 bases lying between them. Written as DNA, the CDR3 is TGTGCCAGTAGTAGGGGGCCGAATCAGAACACTGAAGCTTTCTTT. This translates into CASSRGPNQNTEAFF.

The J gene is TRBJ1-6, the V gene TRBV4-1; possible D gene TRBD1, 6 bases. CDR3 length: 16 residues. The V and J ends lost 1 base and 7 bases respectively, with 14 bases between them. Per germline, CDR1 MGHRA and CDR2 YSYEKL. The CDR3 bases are TGCGCCAGCAGCCAAGGACAGGCCAAAACCAATTCACCCCTCCACTTT. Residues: CASSQGQAKTNSPLHF.

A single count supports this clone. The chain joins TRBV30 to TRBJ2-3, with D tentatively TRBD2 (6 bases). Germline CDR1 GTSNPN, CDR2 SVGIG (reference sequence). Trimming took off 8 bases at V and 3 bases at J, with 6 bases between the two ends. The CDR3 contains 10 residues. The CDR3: CASGTDTQYF. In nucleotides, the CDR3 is TGTGCCAGCGGGACAGATACGCAGTATTTT.

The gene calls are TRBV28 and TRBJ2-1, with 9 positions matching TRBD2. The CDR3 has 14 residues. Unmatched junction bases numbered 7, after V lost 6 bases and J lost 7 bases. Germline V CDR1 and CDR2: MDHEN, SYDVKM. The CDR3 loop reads CASRDSGGSNEQFF. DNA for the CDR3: TGTGCCAGCAGGGACAGCGGGGGGTCGAATGAGCAGTTCTTC.

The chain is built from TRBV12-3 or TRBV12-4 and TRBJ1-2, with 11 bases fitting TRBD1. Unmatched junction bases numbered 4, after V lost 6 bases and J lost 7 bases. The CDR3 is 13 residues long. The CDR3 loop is CASRDRGRGGYTF. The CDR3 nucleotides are TGTGCCAGCAGGGACAGGGGGCGCGGTGGCTACACCTTC.

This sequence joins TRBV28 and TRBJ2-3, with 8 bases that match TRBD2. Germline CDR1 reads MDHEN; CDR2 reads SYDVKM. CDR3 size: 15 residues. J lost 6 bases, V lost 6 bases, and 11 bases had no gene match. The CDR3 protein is CASRSARGGPDTQYF. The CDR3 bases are TGTGCCAGCAGATCAGCCCGGGGGGGCCCGGATACGCAGTATTTT.

The CDR3 loop is CASSVGWEGGTDTQYF. DNA of the CDR3: TGTGCCAGCAGCGTAGGTTGGGAGGGTGGCACAGATACGCAGTATTTT. The chain recombines TRBV9 with TRBJ2-3; TRBD2 agrees at 7 bases. The CDR3 extends over 16 amino acids. Looked up from germline, CDR1 is SGDLS and CDR2 is YYNGEE. J was trimmed by 1 base and V by 0 bases; bases with no gene match: 5. The full variable domain, in which reference TRBV9 and TRBJ2-3 provide the parts outside the CDR3, is DSGVTQTPKHLITATGQRVTLRCSPRSGDLSVYWYQQSLDQGLQFLIQYYNGEERAKGNILERFSAQQFPDLHSELNLSSLELGDSALYFCASSVGWEGGTDTQYFGPGTRLTVL.

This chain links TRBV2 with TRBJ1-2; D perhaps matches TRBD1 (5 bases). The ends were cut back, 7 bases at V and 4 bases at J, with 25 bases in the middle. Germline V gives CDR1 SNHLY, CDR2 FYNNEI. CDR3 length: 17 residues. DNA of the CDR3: TGTGCCAGCAACATGGCCGAGACCTATTCTGGGGCCTATGGCTACACCTTC. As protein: CASNMAETYSGAYGYTF.

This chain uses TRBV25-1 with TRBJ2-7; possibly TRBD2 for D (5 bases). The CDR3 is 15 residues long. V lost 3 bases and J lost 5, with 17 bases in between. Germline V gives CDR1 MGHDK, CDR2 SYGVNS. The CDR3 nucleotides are TGTGCCAGCAGTGACTCCCGACACGGGAACAACGAGCAGTACTTC. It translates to CASSDSRHGNNEQYF.

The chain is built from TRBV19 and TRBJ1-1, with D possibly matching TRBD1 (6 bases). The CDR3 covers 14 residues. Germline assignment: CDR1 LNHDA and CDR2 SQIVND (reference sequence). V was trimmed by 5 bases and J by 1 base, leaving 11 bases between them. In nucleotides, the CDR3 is TGTGCCAGTAGTCACCCACAGGGGAACACTGAAGCTTTCTTT. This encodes CASSHPQGNTEAFF.

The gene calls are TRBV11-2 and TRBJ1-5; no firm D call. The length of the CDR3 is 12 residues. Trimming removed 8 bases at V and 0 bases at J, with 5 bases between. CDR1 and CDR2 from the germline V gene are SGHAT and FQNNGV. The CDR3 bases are TGTGCCAGCGAGTATAGCAATCAGCCCCAGCATTTT. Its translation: CASEYSNQPQHF. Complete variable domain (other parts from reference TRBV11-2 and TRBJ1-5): EAGVAQSPRYKIIEKRQSVAFWCNPISGHATLYWYQQILGQGPKLLIQFQNNGVVDDSQLPKDRFSAERLKGVDSTLKIQPAKLEDSAVYLCASEYSNQPQHFGDGTRLSIL.

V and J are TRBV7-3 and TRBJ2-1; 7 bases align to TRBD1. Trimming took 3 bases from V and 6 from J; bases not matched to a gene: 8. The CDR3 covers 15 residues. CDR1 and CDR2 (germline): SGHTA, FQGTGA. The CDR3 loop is CASSLNQGQVNEQFF. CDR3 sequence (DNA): TGTGCCAGCAGCTTGAACCAAGGACAGGTCAATGAGCAGTTCTTC.

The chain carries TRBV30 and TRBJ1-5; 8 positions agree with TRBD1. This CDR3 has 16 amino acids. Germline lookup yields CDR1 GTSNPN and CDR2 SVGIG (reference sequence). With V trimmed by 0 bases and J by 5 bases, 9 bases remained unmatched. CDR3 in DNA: TGTGCCTGGAGTGTGGGCAGGACAGGGTTGGATCAGCCCCAGCATTTT. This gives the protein CAWSVGRTGLDQPQHF.

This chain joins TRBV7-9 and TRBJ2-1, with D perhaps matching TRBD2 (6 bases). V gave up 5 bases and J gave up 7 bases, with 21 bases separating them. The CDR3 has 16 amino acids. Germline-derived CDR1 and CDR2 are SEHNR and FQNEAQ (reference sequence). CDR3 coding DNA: TGTGCCAGCAGCGGGCAGGGACTCTCTTCGAGGAATGAGCAGTTCTTC. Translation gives CASSGQGLSSRNEQFF.

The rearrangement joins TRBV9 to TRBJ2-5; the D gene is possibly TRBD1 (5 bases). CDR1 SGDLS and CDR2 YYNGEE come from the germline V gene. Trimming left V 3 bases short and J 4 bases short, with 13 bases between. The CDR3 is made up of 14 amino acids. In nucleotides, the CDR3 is TGTGCCAGCAGCGCCTTAGTAGACAGAGAGACCCAGTACTTC. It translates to CASSALVDRETQYF.

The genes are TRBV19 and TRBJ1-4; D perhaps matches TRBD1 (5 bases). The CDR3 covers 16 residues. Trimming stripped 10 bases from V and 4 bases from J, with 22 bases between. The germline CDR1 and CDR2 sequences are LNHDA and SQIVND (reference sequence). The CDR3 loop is CATTLSSGSSNEKLFF. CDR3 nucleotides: TGTGCCACCACATTATCCTCAGGGTCAAGTAATGAAAAACTGTTTTTT.

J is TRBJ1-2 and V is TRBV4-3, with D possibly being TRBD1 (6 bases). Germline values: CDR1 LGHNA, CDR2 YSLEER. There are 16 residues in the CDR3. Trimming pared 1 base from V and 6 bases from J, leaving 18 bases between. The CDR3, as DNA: TGCGCCAGCAGCCAAGCATCGCCCAGGGCAGGGGATGGCTACACCTTC. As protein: CASSQASPRAGDGYTF.

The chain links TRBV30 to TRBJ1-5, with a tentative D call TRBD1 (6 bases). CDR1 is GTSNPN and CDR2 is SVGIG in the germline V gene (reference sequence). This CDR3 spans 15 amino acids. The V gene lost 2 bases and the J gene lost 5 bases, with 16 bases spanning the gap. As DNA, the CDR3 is TGTGCCTGGAGTCCCTGGACAGAAGGGGATCAGCCCCAGCATTTT. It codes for CAWSPWTEGDQPQHF.

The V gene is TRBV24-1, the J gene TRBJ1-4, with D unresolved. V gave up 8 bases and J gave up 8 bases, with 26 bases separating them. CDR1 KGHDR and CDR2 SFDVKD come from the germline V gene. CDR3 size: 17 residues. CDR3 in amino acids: CATIPRRSLRGREKLFF. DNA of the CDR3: TGTGCCACCATCCCGAGAAGGAGCTTGCGAGGGAGGGAAAAACTGTTTTTT.

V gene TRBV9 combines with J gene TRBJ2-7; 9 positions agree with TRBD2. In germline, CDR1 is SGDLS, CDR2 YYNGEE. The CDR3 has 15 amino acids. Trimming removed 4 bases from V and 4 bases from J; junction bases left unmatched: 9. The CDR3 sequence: CASSPGGGGGYEQYF. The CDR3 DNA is TGTGCCAGCAGCCCCGGCGGGGGGGGCGGATACGAGCAGTACTTC.

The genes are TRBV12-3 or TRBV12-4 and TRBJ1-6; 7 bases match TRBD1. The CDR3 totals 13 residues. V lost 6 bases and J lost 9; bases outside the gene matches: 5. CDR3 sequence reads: CASSQGVSSPLHF. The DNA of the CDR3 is TGTGCCAGCAGCCAGGGGGTGTCTTCACCCCTCCACTTT.

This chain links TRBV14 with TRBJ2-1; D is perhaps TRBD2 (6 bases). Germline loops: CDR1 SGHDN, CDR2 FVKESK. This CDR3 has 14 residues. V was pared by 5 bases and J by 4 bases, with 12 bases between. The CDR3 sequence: CASSFDGGYNEQFF. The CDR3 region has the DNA TGTGCCAGCAGCTTTGACGGGGGATACAATGAGCAGTTCTTC.

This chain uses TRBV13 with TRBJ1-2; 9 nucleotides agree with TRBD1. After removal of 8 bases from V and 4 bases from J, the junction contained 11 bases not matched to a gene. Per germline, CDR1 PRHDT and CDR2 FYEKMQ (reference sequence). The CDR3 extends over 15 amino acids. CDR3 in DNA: TGTGCCAGCTCGCCCCGGGACAGGGACAGCTATGGCTACACCTTC. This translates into CASSPRDRDSYGYTF.

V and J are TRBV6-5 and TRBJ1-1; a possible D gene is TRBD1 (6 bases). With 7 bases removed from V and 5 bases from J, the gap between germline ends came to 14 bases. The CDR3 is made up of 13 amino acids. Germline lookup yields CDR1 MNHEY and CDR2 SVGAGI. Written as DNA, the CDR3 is TGTGCCAGCAAAGACAGGTTGAGGACTGAAGCTTTCTTT. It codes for CASKDRLRTEAFF.